These 2 T cell receptor beta chains were sequenced from one sample in a study of CD8 T cells in Susac syndrome. The authors reverse transcribed roughly 0.5 to 1 ug RNA with random hexamers. Each CDR3 protein gets one entry after TCRdb re-called the immunoSEQ multiplex PCR reads with MiXCR. The sample shows about 210,000 distinct CDR3 sequences, approximately 95% of them seen only once. Sequences were obtained from CD4+ T cells from PBMCs. All receptors come from a human donor with multiple sclerosis.

The chain couples TRBV7-9 to TRBJ2-7; D unresolved. The CDR3 contains 12 residues. Germline CDR1 SEHNR, CDR2 FQNEAQ (reference sequence). Trimming pared 4 bases from V and 2 bases from J, leaving 6 bases between. CDR3 DNA sequence: TGTGCCAGCAGCTCTGACACCTACGAGCAGTACGTC. Its translation: CASSSDTYEQYV.

The chain joins TRBV28 to TRBJ2-7; a weak D match, TRBD1 (5 bases). The CDR3 has 13 amino acids. The germline V and J ends were trimmed by 6 bases and 2 bases, with 11 bases remaining between them. The germline V gene encodes CDR1 MDHEN and CDR2 SYDVKM. As DNA, the CDR3 is TGTGCCAGCAGGACAGCCAACACCTACGAGCAGTACGTC. Translated: CASRTANTYEQYV.